One T cell receptor (beta chain) is described in this entry. The data were obtained in a study of blood T cell repertoires in COVID-19. Study-level background: Acute and convalescent COVID-19 samples came from the United States, Italy and Spain. Sources were T cells, B-cell-depleted T cells, or PBMCs; the material itself was cDNA or gDNA.

The V segment lost 6 bases and the J segment 1 base; nucleotides outside the gene matches: 1. CDR1 and CDR2 from the germline V gene are LNHDA and SQIVND (reference sequence). The CDR3 is made up of 14 amino acids. Per the authors' pipeline: Nucleated cell counts were estimated from reference gene primer amplification. Generated by immunoSEQ multiplex PCR, the TCRdb table keeps only in-frame clones and is missing some. From that table come the V and J calls and clone size; the DNA was used to work out D and trimming. The sample lists about 120,000 clones, 85% seen once, with more than 10% in the top ten.

The TCR was taken from a human donor in a cohort sampled during active COVID-19. The material sequenced was peripheral blood. This chain connects TRBV19 to TRBJ1-5; 9 nucleotides align to TRBD1. This CDR3 reads CASRDRGSNQPQHF. Here the CDR3 DNA reads TGTGCCAGTAGGGACAGGGGCAGCAATCAGCCCCAGCATTTT.